This is a list of T cell receptor beta chains from one sample in a study of blood T cell repertoires in COVID-19. TCRdb keeps only in-frame clones here, not all; method: immunoSEQ multiplex PCR. The table lists approximately 68,000 clones, around nine tenths of them singletons. The sample taken for sequencing was peripheral blood. The receptors stem from a woman aged 55-75 years with acute or convalescent COVID-19. Both conserved end residues are part of each CDR3. D genes are given only for firm matches. Not every row has a clone size; where given, it reads once, few, many or a size class.

d_call clone_size j_call v_call cdr3_nt cdr3_aa
TRBD2 once TRBJ2-3 TRBV27 TGTGCCAGCAGTTCGGGGGGACGCCGGATAGATACGCAGTATTTT CASSSGGRRIDTQYF
- - TRBJ2-3 TRBV7-2 TGTGCCAGCAGCCATCGACAGGGGAGGGGGTACACAGATACGCAGTATTTT CASSHRQGRGYTDTQYF
- - TRBJ2-5 TRBV7-2 TGTGCCAGCAGCTTAGGTCGGGGGGCCCGATTGACCCAGTACTTC CASSLGRGARLTQYF
- - TRBJ2-5 TRBV25-1 TGTGCCAGCAGTGATCCTATTACCGAGACCCAGTACTTC CASSDPITETQYF
TRBD2 - TRBJ2-1 TRBV7-2 TGTGCCAGCAGCTTAGGGACTAGCAGAGAGCAGTTCTTC CASSLGTSREQFF
- - TRBJ2-5 TRBV5-1 TGCGCCAGCAGCTTGAGGGCGGGCCTCCAAGAGACCCAGTACTTC CASSLRAGLQETQYF
- - TRBJ1-2 TRBV2 TGTGCCAGCAGTGATACGGTGTTCCTAGGTGGCTACACCTTC CASSDTVFLGGYTF
TRBD1 - TRBJ2-3 TRBV18 TGTGCCAGCTCACGTTCCGGACAGGGGCTGTACACAGATACGCAGTATTTT CASSRSGQGLYTDTQYF
TRBD2 few TRBJ2-7 TRBV5-1 TGCGCCAGCAGCCGACTAGCGGGAGCCTCCTACGAGCAGTACTTC CASSRLAGASYEQYF
- - TRBJ1-3 TRBV6-1 TGTGCCAGCAGTGGAATAAATGTATGGGGTCCGGTGGAGGACACCATATATTTT CASSGINVWGPVEDTIYF
- once TRBJ2-5 TRBV25-1 TGTGCCAGCAGTGACCTAGAGACCCAGTACTTC CASSDLETQYF
TRBD1 once TRBJ2-2 TRBV18 TGTGCCAGCTCATCGGCAGGGGGCGAGTTACCCGGGGAGCTGTTTTTT CASSSAGGELPGELFF
TRBD1 - TRBJ1-1 TRBV30 TGTGCCTGGAGTGTATATAGGACAGGGGGCACTGAAGCTTTCTTT CAWSVYRTGGTEAFF
- - TRBJ1-1 TRBV7-9 TGTGCCAGCAGCTTAGAACAGGAGAACACTGAAGCTTTCTTT CASSLEQENTEAFF
TRBD2 - TRBJ2-5 TRBV3-1/TRBV3-2 TGTGCCAGCAGCCTCTCCGGACTAGTTGGAGAGACCCAGTACTTC CASSLSGLVGETQYF
- - TRBJ1-1 TRBV6-1 TGTGCCAGCAGTGAACAAGGGAGTGGAGGCACTGAAGCTTTCTTT CASSEQGSGGTEAFF
- - TRBJ1-1 TRBV5-4 TGTGCCAGCAGCCGACAGGAGAACACTGAAGCTTTCTTT CASSRQENTEAFF
TRBD1 - TRBJ1-5 TRBV3-1/TRBV3-2 TGTGCCAGCAGCCAAGGGGCAGGGGGGAAGCAGCCCCAGCATTTT CASSQGAGGKQPQHF
- - TRBJ1-2 TRBV24-1 TGTGCCACCAGTGAAGCGGCGGAGGATGGCTACACCTTC CATSEAAEDGYTF
- - TRBJ1-3 TRBV20-1 TGCAGTGCTAGTGTCGCGCGAGGAAACACCATATATTTT CSASVARGNTIYF
- - TRBJ1-2 TRBV24-1 TGTGCCACCAGTTCGCCCGGGTACTATGGCTACACCTTC CATSSPGYYGYTF
TRBD2 - TRBJ2-7 TRBV6-5 TGTGCCAGCAGAGCCCGCGGGGGGTCCTACGAGCAGTACTTC CASRARGGSYEQYF
TRBD1 - TRBJ1-1 TRBV19 TGTGCCAGTAGCGTGACAGGGGGTGGCACTGAAGCTTTCTTT CASSVTGGGTEAFF
- - TRBJ2-6 TRBV2 TGTGCCAGCAAATCCGGCTCTGGGGCCAACGTCCTGACTTTC CASKSGSGANVLTF
TRBD1 - TRBJ1-2 TRBV6-5 TGTGCCAGCAGTTCAGGGGGCGCAAAAGGCTACACCTTC CASSSGGAKGYTF
- - TRBJ1-5 TRBV19 TGTGCCAGTAGTGGCGGGAATCGGGATCAGCCCCAGCATTTT CASSGGNRDQPQHF
- - TRBJ1-6 TRBV28 TGTGCCAGCACCCTAGACGGGAGCTCCTATAATTCACCCCTCCACTTT CASTLDGSSYNSPLHF
- - TRBJ1-5 TRBV6-1 TGTGCCAGCAGTGAAGTTAATCCTCAGCCCCAGCATTTT CASSEVNPQPQHF
- - TRBJ1-3 TRBV4-1 TGCGCCAGCAGCACACAGGGACCCGAGCGGAACACCATATATTTT CASSTQGPERNTIYF
- - TRBJ2-1 TRBV5-1 TGCGCCAGCAGCTTGTCTAGGGGCTGGGATGAGCAGTTCTTC CASSLSRGWDEQFF
TRBD1 - TRBJ1-1 TRBV11-1 TGTGCCAGCAGCTTTACCTCGGACAGGGATGGGGAAGCTTTCTTT CASSFTSDRDGEAFF
TRBD1 - TRBJ1-6 TRBV19 TGTGCCAGTAGTATGGGACAGGCTGCCTATAATTCACCCCTCCACTTT CASSMGQAAYNSPLHF
- - TRBJ2-3 TRBV18 TGTGCCAGCTCACTACGCCGGGATTTAAGCACAGATACGCAGTATTTT CASSLRRDLSTDTQYF
- - TRBJ1-2 TRBV27 TGTGCCAGCAGTTTATCCGGTCCCTTTAACTATGGCTACACCTTC CASSLSGPFNYGYTF
TRBD1 - TRBJ1-1 TRBV7-2 TGTGCCAGCAGCAAAAACCCCGGACAGGGTACAACTGAAGCTTTCTTT CASSKNPGQGTTEAFF
TRBD2 once TRBJ2-3 TRBV13 TGTGCCAGCAGCTTTACACTAGCGGCCGACCTTAGCACAGATACGCAGTATTTT CASSFTLAADLSTDTQYF
- few TRBJ1-5 TRBV7-8 TGTGCCAGCAGCTTAGAGTCAGTCAGGGGCCAGCCCCAGCATTTT CASSLESVRGQPQHF
TRBD1 - TRBJ2-1 TRBV11-2 TGTGCCAGCAGCCCGCGGGACAGGGACGGGGGTGAGCAGTTCTTC CASSPRDRDGGEQFF
TRBD2 - TRBJ2-1 TRBV6-5 TGTGCCAGCAGTTACGGGCTAGCGGACAATGAGCAGTTCTTC CASSYGLADNEQFF
TRBD1 - TRBJ2-1 TRBV2 TGTGCCAGCACTGAAACAGGGGGCTACAATGAGCAGTTCTTC CASTETGGYNEQFF
TRBD1 - TRBJ2-7 TRBV28 TGTGCCAGCAGTTATCTGGACAGGGAACTTTTC CASSYLDRELF
- - TRBJ2-3 TRBV12-2 TGTGCAAGTCGCTTAGAGGAGCGGGGGGGCGAAGATACGCAGTATTTT CASRLEERGGEDTQYF
- - TRBJ2-7 TRBV19 TGTGCCAGTAGTAGGGGAGGCTACGAGCAGTACTTC CASSRGGYEQYF
- once TRBJ2-7 TRBV6-5 TGTGCCAGCAGTAGGGGCCGCGAGCAGTACTTC CASSRGREQYF